A single sample gave rise to the 3 T cell receptor beta chains below, sequenced in a study of cytomegalovirus exposure and HLA in healthy donors. The PCR made use of 60 Vbeta and 13 Jbeta primers. Data came from immunoSEQ multiplex PCR; TCRdb stores just in-frame clones and leaves some out. The table has some 200,000 clones, approximately 81% seen once. The sequenced sample was PBMCs. The receptors stem from a woman aged 50 to 60 in good health and CMV-seronegative.

CDR3 loop: CASTPGYEGTEAFF. The CDR3 nucleotides are TGTGCCAGCACCCCCGGGTATGAGGGCACTGAAGCTTTCTTT. The chain links TRBV5-6 to TRBJ1-1; D is undetermined. This CDR3 comprises 14 residues. Per the germline V gene, CDR1 is SGHDT and CDR2 is YYEEEE. V lost 6 bases and J lost 4, with 16 bases in between.

This clone was seen only a few times. CDR3 DNA: TGCGCCAGCAGCCAAACAGGCTCGGCAGCCTACGAGCAGTACTTC. It is translated as CASSQTGSAAYEQYF. This chain connects TRBV4-1 to TRBJ2-7; a possible D gene is TRBD1 (5 bases). Trimming stripped 2 bases from V and 2 bases from J, with 13 bases between. CDR3 size: 15 residues. From germline, CDR1 is MGHRA and CDR2 YSYEKL.

The rearrangement joins TRBV19 to TRBJ1-6; D gene ambiguous. The CDR3 has 13 residues. Trimming shortened V by 8 bases and J by 7 bases, and 12 bases separated the two germline ends. The germline CDR1 and CDR2 sequences are LNHDA and SQIVND (reference sequence). Written as DNA, the CDR3 is TGTGCCAGTGCCGCGGGCCTCAATTCACCCCTCCACTTT. This codes for CASAAGLNSPLHF. The full variable domain, its missing parts supplied by reference TRBV19 and TRBJ1-6, is DGGITQSPKYLFRKEGQNVTLSCEQNLNHDAMYWYRQDPGQGLRLIYYSQIVNDFQKGDIAEGYSVSREKKESFPLTVTSAQKNPTAFYLCASAAGLNSPLHFGNGTRLTVT.